These T cell receptor beta chains were read from a single sample in a study of T cell responses to AZD1222 COVID-19 vaccine. TCRdb keeps only in-frame clones here, not all; method: immunoSEQ multiplex PCR. The sample lists approximately 98,000 clones; roughly nine tenths were seen once. The sample here was peripheral blood, taken on day 0 of MenACWY control vaccination. These receptors were collected from an adult in good health. The CDR3 runs from the conserved cysteine through the conserved F or W. D genes are given only for firm matches. A row's size may be missing; if present it is once, few, many or a size class.

size	V	J	D	DNA	CDR3
once	TRBV7-9	TRBJ2-7	TRBD1	TGTGCCAGCAGCTTAGCGACAGGGAAAAAGAACGAGCAGTACTTC	CASSLATGKKNEQYF
.	TRBV6-5	TRBJ1-5	TRBD1	TGTGCCAGCAGTCCCAGGGGGGAACAGCCCCAGCATTTT	CASSPRGEQPQHF
.	TRBV2	TRBJ2-7	.	TGTGCCAGCAGTGGCGCACTAGTTTACGAGCAGTACTTC	CASSGALVYEQYF
.	TRBV12-3/TRBV12-4	TRBJ2-3	.	TGTGCCAGCAGTTGGGTATTGGATACGCAGTATTTT	CASSWVLDTQYF
.	TRBV30	TRBJ2-2	.	TGTGCCTGGAGTGTAATTGGTCCCGGGGAGCTGTTTTTT	CAWSVIGPGELFF
.	TRBV7-2	TRBJ2-5	.	TGTGCCAGCAGCTTAGCCTCGACTAGAGGACAAGAGACCCAGTACTTC	CASSLASTRGQETQYF
once	TRBV3-1/TRBV3-2	TRBJ1-1	.	TGTGCCAGCAGCCAATTTTTGGGCACTGAAGCTTTCTTT	CASSQFLGTEAFF
few	TRBV27	TRBJ1-2	.	TGTGCCAGCAGTTTTTTGCAGGGAGAAACTCTGGATGGCTACACCTTC	CASSFLQGETLDGYTF
.	TRBV5-4	TRBJ2-7	.	TGTGCCAGCAGGACCGAAGACGCCTCCTACGAGCAGTACTTC	CASRTEDASYEQYF
.	TRBV5-5	TRBJ1-2	.	TGTGCCAGCAGCTTAAGGGATAACTATGGCTACACCTTC	CASSLRDNYGYTF
.	TRBV3-1/TRBV3-2	TRBJ2-7	.	TGTGCCAGCAGCCAAGATACCACTAGGGAGCAGTACTTC	CASSQDTTREQYF
few	TRBV19	TRBJ1-5	.	TGTGCCAGTAGCCGCGGGGGGGGCAGGGGCAATCAGCCCCAGCATTTT	CASSRGGGRGNQPQHF